Presented here are 21 T cell receptor beta chains from one specimen sequenced in a study of cytomegalovirus exposure and HLA in healthy donors. Both 60 Vbeta primers and 13 Jbeta primers went into the PCR. Using immunoSEQ multiplex PCR, the repertoire was profiled, and TCRdb retains in-frame clones only, with some absent. In the table there are approximately 150,000 clones, roughly three quarters of which are singletons. The material sequenced was PBMCs. Source of these receptors: a young man in good health and CMV-seropositive.

The genes are TRBV27 and TRBJ2-5; TRBD2 agrees at 7 bases. V gave up 5 bases and J gave up 2 bases; unmatched junction bases: 2. The length of the CDR3 is 13 residues. CDR1 MNHEY and CDR2 SMNVEV come from the germline V gene (reference sequence). As DNA, the CDR3 is TGTGCCAGCAGTCCGGGACTACAAGAGACCCAGTACTTC. It encodes CASSPGLQETQYF.

This sequence joins TRBV30 and TRBJ1-2; D is unclear. This CDR3 has 13 amino acids. Trimming took off 3 bases at V and 8 bases at J, with 16 bases between the two ends. CDR1 is GTSNPN and CDR2 is SVGIG in the germline V gene (reference sequence). For the CDR3, the DNA is TGTGCCTGGAGCCCCCTTAACCTGGCCGGCTACACCTTC. As protein: CAWSPLNLAGYTF.

The chain is built from TRBV9 and TRBJ1-2; 7 bases agree with TRBD1. Trimming took 0 bases from V and 0 from J; bases not matched to a gene: 8. The CDR3 has 17 amino acids. In germline, CDR1 is SGDLS, CDR2 YYNGEE. The CDR3 DNA follows: TGTGCCAGCAGCGTAGCCGCAGGGGGACACTCTAACTATGGCTACACCTTC. Its translation: CASSVAAGGHSNYGYTF.

The rearrangement links TRBV6-1 to TRBJ2-1, with D maybe TRBD2 (5 bases). Germline V gene lookup returns CDR1 MNHNS and CDR2 SASEGT. Between the trimmed V and J ends, which lost 11 bases and 9 bases, there was a span of 20 bases. The CDR3 is 13 residues long. The CDR3 loop reads CAAAASLPLEQFF. The CDR3 DNA sequence: TGTGCCGCGGCGGCTAGCCTCCCACTTGAGCAGTTCTTC.

This chain connects TRBV10-3 to TRBJ1-1; perhaps TRBD1 as D (6 bases). With 4 bases removed from V and 1 base from J, the gap between germline ends came to 10 bases. CDR1 is ENHRY and CDR2 is SYGVKD in the germline V gene. The CDR3 spans 14 residues. CDR3 coding DNA: TGTGCCATCAGTGTTAAGGGGGAGAACACTGAAGCTTTCTTT. Protein: CAISVKGENTEAFF.

This chain joins TRBV2 and TRBJ2-2; 9 bases map to TRBD2. The germline V gene encodes CDR1 SNHLY and CDR2 FYNNEI. The CDR3 is made up of 15 amino acids. Trimming cost V 4 bases and J 7 bases; bases outside gene matches: 7. The CDR3 sequence is CASSGGRAWIGELFF. Here the CDR3 DNA reads TGTGCCAGCAGTGGCGGGAGGGCCTGGATCGGGGAGCTGTTTTTT. The whole variable domain, filled in from reference TRBV2 and TRBJ2-2, reads EPEVTQTPSHQVTQMGQEVILRCVPISNHLYFYWYRQILGQKVEFLVSFYNNEISEKSEIFDDQFSVERPDGSNFTLKIRSTKLEDSAMYFCASSGGRAWIGELFFGEGSRLTVL.

The chain has TRBV28 and TRBJ1-2, with 7 nucleotides matching TRBD1. Germline-derived CDR1 and CDR2 are MDHEN and SYDVKM. V lost 6 bases, J lost 7 bases, and 11 bases stayed unmatched. CDR3 size: 14 residues. CDR3 DNA: TGTGCCAGCAGCCTCGACTTGACAGGGCTTGGCTACACCTTC. Protein: CASSLDLTGLGYTF.

This clone turned up a few times. The chain recombines TRBV6-1 with TRBJ2-7; D not resolved. V gave up 4 bases and J gave up 5 bases, with 21 bases separating them. CDR3 length: 16 amino acids. Per germline, CDR1 MNHNS and CDR2 SASEGT. The CDR3 DNA reads as TGTGCCAGCAGTGGCCAAGGTATATTCTTAGCCCACGAGCAGTACGTC. Translated: CASSGQGIFLAHEQYV.

This chain connects TRBV4-1 to TRBJ2-3; possibly TRBD2 for D (5 bases). V lost 1 base and J 1 base, leaving 12 bases between the germline ends. Germline CDR1 reads MGHRA; CDR2 reads YSYEKL. The CDR3 runs 16 residues. The CDR3 here is CASSQVLAVGTDTQYF. The CDR3 region has the DNA TGCGCCAGCAGCCAAGTTCTAGCTGTGGGCACAGATACGCAGTATTTT.

Written as DNA, the CDR3 is TGTGCCAGCAGCCCAGGGACAGGGGACACCAATGAGCAGTTCTTC. Translating gives CASSPGTGDTNEQFF. The chain recombines TRBV5-4 with TRBJ2-1; TRBD1 agrees at 10 bases. Germline loops: CDR1 SGHNT, CDR2 YYREEE (reference sequence). The CDR3 is 15 amino acids. V lost 4 bases and J lost 6; bases outside the gene matches: 7.

The rearrangement joins TRBV29-1 to TRBJ1-2; 7 nucleotides match TRBD1. Germline-derived CDR1 and CDR2 are SQVTM and ANQGSEA. V trimming: 7 bases; J trimming: 5 bases; junction bases outside the gene matches: 7. The CDR3 covers 12 residues. CDR3 region: CSAGDSRYGYTF. As DNA, the CDR3 is TGCAGCGCCGGGGACAGTCGATATGGCTACACCTTC.

CDR3 region: CAWSVLAGLGGIRNEQFF. The CDR3 DNA reads as TGTGCCTGGAGTGTACTTGCGGGACTAGGGGGCATTAGGAATGAGCAGTTCTTC. This chain links TRBV30 with TRBJ2-1, with a weak D call TRBD2 (8 bases). Germline V gene sequence: CDR1 GTSNPN, CDR2 SVGIG (reference sequence). The CDR3 has 18 amino acids. The V end was cut by 0 bases, the J end by 7 bases, with 25 bases between.

The V call is TRBV27, the J call TRBJ2-1, with TRBD2 identical over 7 bases. Germline CDR1 is MNHEY and CDR2 is SMNVEV (reference sequence). The CDR3 is 15 amino acids. J was trimmed by 8 bases and V by 5 bases; bases with no gene match: 12. The CDR3 loop is CASSADGLVDDEQFF. CDR3 bases: TGTGCCAGCAGTGCAGATGGACTAGTAGATGATGAGCAGTTCTTC.

The chain joins TRBV5-1 to TRBJ1-1, with 8 bases identical to TRBD1. V was clipped by 6 bases and J by 2 bases; unmatched bases: 3. The germline gives CDR1 SGHRS, CDR2 YFSETQ. There are 13 residues in the CDR3. CDR3 bases: TGCGCCAGCACGGGACAGGCTAACACTGAAGCTTTCTTT. Translated: CASTGQANTEAFF. Complete variable domain (other parts from reference TRBV5-1 and TRBJ1-1): KAGVTQTPRYLIKTRGQQVTLSCSPISGHRSVSWYQQTPGQGLQFLFEYFSETQRNKGNFPGRFSGRQFSNSRSEMNVSTLELGDSALYLCASTGQANTEAFFGQGTRLTVV.

The V and J genes are TRBV5-5 and TRBJ1-2; D unresolved. The germline CDR1 and CDR2 sequences are SGHKS and YYEKEE (reference sequence). The ends were cut back, 0 bases at V and 7 bases at J, with 7 bases in the middle. This CDR3 is built from 12 residues. The CDR3 DNA reads TGTGCCAGCAGCTTGGACGAGTCTGGCTACACCTTC. Encoded protein: CASSLDESGYTF. Full variable domain (rest looked up from reference TRBV5-5 and TRBJ1-2): DAGVTQSPTHLIKTRGQQVTLRCSPISGHKSVSWYQQVLGQGPQFIFQYYEKEERGRGNFPDRFSARQFPNYSSELNVNALLLGDSALYLCASSLDESGYTFGSGTRLTVV.

This chain links TRBV5-5 with TRBJ2-7; 16 bases agree with TRBD2. The CDR3 is 14 amino acids. J lost 11 bases, V lost 4 bases, and 6 bases had no gene match. CDR1 SGHKS and CDR2 YYEKEE come from the germline V gene (reference sequence). CDR3: CASSTGTSGRAEYV. For the CDR3, the DNA is TGTGCCAGCAGCACGGGGACTAGCGGGAGGGCGGAGTACGTC.

This chain uses TRBV5-1 with TRBJ2-5; D perhaps matches TRBD2 (6 bases). V was trimmed by 0 bases and J by 4 bases, leaving 13 bases between them. Germline CDR1 and CDR2: SGHRS and YFSETQ. The CDR3 is 15 amino acids. CDR3 in amino acids: CASSLDTGVGETQYF. For the CDR3, the DNA is TGCGCCAGCAGCTTGGATACGGGGGTGGGAGAGACCCAGTACTTC.

The genes are TRBV6-4 and TRBJ2-1; D is perhaps TRBD2 (7 bases). Between the trimmed V and J ends, which lost 0 bases and 2 bases, there was a span of 11 bases. Germline loops: CDR1 MRHNA, CDR2 SNTAGT. The CDR3 is 16 residues long. The chain's CDR3 is CASSDSGGRPYNEQFF. The CDR3 coding sequence is TGTGCCAGCAGTGACTCGGGGGGGCGCCCCTACAATGAGCAGTTCTTC.

J is TRBJ2-3 and V is TRBV5-1, with D tentatively TRBD1 (6 bases). Germline assignment: CDR1 SGHRS and CDR2 YFSETQ. V lost 6 bases, J lost 3 bases, and 14 bases lay in between. The CDR3 is made up of 14 amino acids. The CDR3 DNA reads TGCGCCAGCAATGGAGGCAGGGGAACAGATACGCAGTATTTT. Protein: CASNGGRGTDTQYF.

The CDR3 DNA is TGTGCCAGCAGCCGACAGGGGGCAGGGACTGAAGCTTTCTTT. This gives the protein CASSRQGAGTEAFF. The chain has TRBV7-9 and TRBJ1-1, with TRBD1 matching over 10 bases. The ends lost 5 bases at V and 5 bases at J; junction bases unmatched: 5. The CDR3 sequence is 14 residues long. In germline, CDR1 is SEHNR, CDR2 FQNEAQ (reference sequence).

V usage is TRBV6-1 and J usage is TRBJ1-3; 7 nucleotides line up with TRBD1. Trimming cost V 5 bases and J 3 bases; bases outside gene matches: 7. There are 15 residues in the CDR3. Germline lookup yields CDR1 MNHNS and CDR2 SASEGT. The DNA for the CDR3 is TGTGCCAGCAGTTCCGGCAGGGGGAGTGGAAACACCATATATTTT. It codes for CASSSGRGSGNTIYF.